These 28 T cell receptor beta chains were all obtained from the same sample, sequenced in a study of blood T cell repertoires in COVID-19. Some clones are missing from TCRdb's copy, which holds only in-frame ones; the method was immunoSEQ multiplex PCR. The table records under 350,000 clones, about 85% of them present only once. Sequencing was carried out using peripheral blood. These receptors all come from a human donor in a cohort sampled during active COVID-19.

This sequence joins TRBV7-2 and TRBJ2-2; D not certain. Germline CDR1 SGHTA, CDR2 FQGNSA. Deletions cut 0 bases from V and 6 bases from J, with 5 bases between. This CDR3 has 13 residues. Written as DNA, the CDR3 is TGTGCCAGCAGCTTAGCGGCAGCCGGGGAGCTGTTTTTT. This sequence encodes CASSLAAAGELFF.

The chain links TRBV2 to TRBJ2-3; 15 nucleotides align to TRBD2. Germline V gene data show CDR1 as SNHLY and CDR2 as FYNNEI. J was trimmed by 4 bases and V by 6 bases; bases with no gene match: 8. The CDR3 has 17 residues. The CDR3 bases are TGTGCCAGCAGCCTTGGACTAGCGGGAGGGAGCGCAGATACGCAGTATTTT. Translation gives CASSLGLAGGSADTQYF.

This clone was observed many times. The V and J genes are TRBV2 and TRBJ2-5; D gene uncertain. The CDR3 spans 12 residues. Germline V gene sequence: CDR1 SNHLY, CDR2 FYNNEI. V was shortened by 7 bases and J by 2 bases, with 8 bases between the two germline ends. As DNA, the CDR3 is TGTGCCAGCAAGGAGAATCAAGAGACCCAGTACTTC. Amino acid sequence: CASKENQETQYF.

CDR3 region: CASRPGAGEVPNTGELFF. In DNA form, the CDR3 reads TGCGCCAGCAGACCTGGGGCGGGAGAAGTGCCGAACACCGGGGAGCTGTTTTTT. The chain joins TRBV5-1 to TRBJ2-2; TRBD2 matches at 7 bases. Looked up from germline, CDR1 is SGHRS and CDR2 is YFSETQ. V dropped 5 bases and J dropped 0; count of bases not matched to a gene: 13. The CDR3 is 18 residues long.

This sequence joins TRBV3-1 (or the pseudogene TRBV3-2) and TRBJ2-7; the D is unclear. Germline CDR1 reads LGHDT; CDR2 reads YNNKEL (reference sequence). This CDR3 has 14 amino acids. Trimming stripped 2 bases from V and 0 bases from J, with 8 bases between. CDR3 in DNA: TGTGCCAGCAGCCAACATGCCAGCTCCTACGAGCAGTACTTC. Encoded protein: CASSQHASSYEQYF.

The V gene is TRBV11-2, the J gene TRBJ2-7; 8 nucleotides line up with TRBD2. With 2 bases clipped from V and 6 bases from J, the junction kept 12 bases outside the gene matches. CDR3 length: 16 residues. Germline V CDR1 and CDR2: SGHAT, FQNNGV. The CDR3 DNA follows: TGTGCCAGCAGCTTACGGCCCCAGGGGACTAGTTCCGAGCAGTACTTC. It yields the protein CASSLRPQGTSSEQYF.

The chain is built from TRBV11-2 and TRBJ2-2; 13 positions agree with TRBD2. The CDR3 runs 16 residues. The germline V gene has CDR1 SGHAT and CDR2 FQNNGV. The junction had 5 bases not matched to a gene; V was cut back by 5 bases and J by 5 bases. CDR3 nucleotide sequence: TGTGCCAGCAGCCCGGGGACTAGCGGGGTTACCGGGGAGCTGTTTTTT. Its protein product is CASSPGTSGVTGELFF.

This rearrangement joins TRBV5-1 to TRBJ1-1; a possible D gene is TRBD1 (5 bases). The germline V and J ends were trimmed by 2 bases and 0 bases, with 11 bases remaining between them. The CDR3 extends over 15 amino acids. CDR1 and CDR2 from the germline V gene are SGHRS and YFSETQ. CDR3 protein: CASSLRGGMNTEAFF. The CDR3 nucleotides are TGCGCCAGCAGCTTAAGGGGTGGAATGAACACTGAAGCTTTCTTT.

The rearrangement joins TRBV15 to TRBJ2-6; no clear D. The V gene's germline CDR1 is LNHNV and CDR2 YYDKDF (reference sequence). V was clipped by 0 bases and J by 0 bases, with 6 bases between them. This CDR3 is built from 16 residues. The chain's CDR3 is CATSRDLLSGANVLTF. The CDR3 DNA is TGTGCCACCAGCAGAGATTTACTCTCTGGGGCCAACGTCCTGACTTTC.

V and J are TRBV25-1 and TRBJ2-1; no clear D. The germline gives CDR1 MGHDK, CDR2 SYGVNS. This CDR3 has 13 amino acids. Trimming cost V 0 bases and J 6 bases, with 6 bases left between them. The CDR3 spells CASSEYQRNEQFF. The CDR3 DNA reads as TGTGCCAGCAGTGAATACCAGCGCAATGAGCAGTTCTTC.

The rearrangement links TRBV3-1 (or the pseudogene TRBV3-2) to TRBJ1-1; D is ambiguous. The CDR3 is 16 amino acids. Trimming took 6 bases from V and 4 from J, leaving 21 bases between them. CDR1 and CDR2 (germline): LGHDT, YNNKEL (reference sequence). The CDR3 DNA is TGTGCCAGCAGAGACTCGCGCGGAAGAAGTGGCACTGAAGCTTTCTTT. Encoded protein: CASRDSRGRSGTEAFF.

The rearrangement joins TRBV19 to TRBJ2-1, with 7 bases fitting TRBD2. With 4 bases clipped from V and 2 bases from J, the junction kept 2 bases outside the gene matches. CDR1 and CDR2 from the germline V gene are LNHDA and SQIVND (reference sequence). CDR3 length: 14 residues. The CDR3 here is CASSNGRAYNEQFF. The CDR3 nucleotides read TGTGCCAGTAGTAATGGGAGGGCCTACAATGAGCAGTTCTTC.

The genes are TRBV5-4 and TRBJ2-3; perhaps TRBD2 as D (7 bases). Deletions cut 0 bases from V and 6 bases from J, with 14 bases between. The CDR3 runs to 15 residues. Germline lookup yields CDR1 SGHNT and CDR2 YYREEE (reference sequence). For the CDR3, the DNA is TGTGCCAGCAGCTTGGTAGGGGGGGGTAGGGATACGCAGTATTTT. Protein sequence: CASSLVGGGRDTQYF.

This chain joins TRBV6-6 and TRBJ1-1, with 10 bases matching TRBD1. CDR3 size: 15 residues. CDR1 and CDR2 (germline): MNHNY, SVGAGI (reference sequence). The junction had 7 bases not matched to a gene; V was cut back by 7 bases and J by 2 bases. The CDR3 DNA reads TGTGCCAGCAATGACAGGGGGCAGCGCAACACTGAAGCTTTCTTT. Translated, it gives CASNDRGQRNTEAFF.

This chain connects TRBV19 to TRBJ2-3, with 9 positions matching TRBD2. CDR3 length: 15 residues. Per germline, CDR1 LNHDA and CDR2 SQIVND (reference sequence). Trimming at V came to 6 bases and at J to 1 base, leaving 5 bases not matched to a gene. Written as DNA, the CDR3 is TGTGCCAGTAGGCTGACTAGCGGAGGCACAGATACGCAGTATTTT. Protein product: CASRLTSGGTDTQYF.

This clone was detected a few times. The chain has TRBV27 and TRBJ1-4, with no clear D. This CDR3 has 14 residues. The germline V gene encodes CDR1 MNHEY and CDR2 SMNVEV (reference sequence). Trimming took off 5 bases at V and 5 bases at J, with 12 bases between the two ends. CDR3 sequence: CASSPRHSNEKLFF. CDR3 sequence (DNA): TGTGCCAGCAGTCCAAGACACTCCAATGAAAAACTGTTTTTT.

This clone was counted between two and nine times. CDR3 sequence: CASSRGQGTYEQYF. CDR3 nucleotide sequence: TGTGCCAGCAGCCGAGGACAGGGAACCTACGAGCAGTACTTC. V is TRBV28 and J is TRBJ2-7; the match to TRBD1 covers 8 bases. V gave up 6 bases and J gave up 2 bases; unmatched junction bases: 6. The CDR3 sequence is 14 residues long. The germline V gene has CDR1 MDHEN and CDR2 SYDVKM.

The chain is built from TRBV21-1 and TRBJ1-2; TRBD1 is taken as the D call from the table, unchecked against the DNA. TRBV21-1 is described as a pseudogene. This CDR3 spans 17 amino acids. The CDR3 DNA sequence: TGTGCCAGCAGCGCCCGTCTATCGGCAGGGGGTAACTATGGCTACACCTTC. It specifies CASSARLSAGGNYGYTF.

The rearrangement joins TRBV11-2 to TRBJ2-1; 13 nucleotides match TRBD2. Germline lookup yields CDR1 SGHAT and CDR2 FQNNGV. V was clipped by 4 bases and J by 0 bases; unmatched bases: 9. The CDR3 runs to 19 residues. The CDR3 is CASSSGGLAGRSSYNEQFF. The CDR3 DNA reads TGTGCCAGCAGCTCGGGGGGACTAGCGGGACGAAGCTCCTACAATGAGCAGTTCTTC.

The V and J genes are TRBV7-9 and TRBJ1-2; D is uncertain. This CDR3 region has 17 residues. V dropped 1 base and J dropped 8 bases, with 23 bases sitting between them. Germline V gives CDR1 SEHNR, CDR2 FQNEAQ (reference sequence). CDR3 bases: TGTGCCAGCAGCTTAGTTGCCCTCGGGCGGGGAGACGGGGGCTACACCTTC. Protein: CASSLVALGRGDGGYTF.

This clone was seen only once. The chain links TRBV7-8 to TRBJ2-1; the match to TRBD2 covers 13 bases. V shed 3 bases and J 9 bases; nucleotides not matched to a gene: 5. CDR1 is SGHVS and CDR2 is FQNEAQ in the germline V gene. The CDR3 consists of 15 residues. Here the CDR3 DNA reads TGTGCCAGCAGCTTCCTTCGACTAGCGGGAGGTGAGCAGTTCTTC. Translation: CASSFLRLAGGEQFF. The full variable domain, completed using reference TRBV7-8 and TRBJ2-1, is GAGVSQSPRYKVAKRGQDVALRCDPISGHVSLFWYQQALGQGPEFLTYFQNEAQLDKSGLPSDRFFAERPEGSVSTLKIQRTQQEDSAVYLCASSFLRLAGGEQFFGPGTRLTVL.

The V call is TRBV7-2, the J call TRBJ1-2; 7 bases align to TRBD1. CDR1 is SGHTA and CDR2 is FQGNSA in the germline V gene. The CDR3 has 11 residues. J lost 7 bases, V lost 5 bases, and 1 base had no gene match. The CDR3: CASSDRVGYTF. DNA of the CDR3: TGTGCCAGCAGCGACAGGGTTGGCTACACCTTC.

The V call is TRBV20-1, the J call TRBJ2-7, with 7 positions matching TRBD1. Germline loops: CDR1 DFQATT, CDR2 SNEGSKA (reference sequence). This CDR3 comprises 16 residues. J lost 3 bases, V lost 3 bases, and 14 bases had no gene match. For the CDR3, the DNA is TGCAGTGCTAGTTTGGCAGGGGGAACTCAGATCTACGAGCAGTACTTC. Protein sequence: CSASLAGGTQIYEQYF.

This chain links TRBV18 with TRBJ1-1, with 7 nucleotides matching TRBD1. The CDR3 sequence is 15 residues long. Germline V lookup: CDR1 KGHSH, CDR2 LQKENI. V lost 3 bases and J lost 1; bases outside the gene matches: 5. The CDR3 region has the DNA TGTGCCAGCTCACCCAGGGGGGTTTCGAACACTGAAGCTTTCTTT. Amino acid sequence: CASSPRGVSNTEAFF.

The chain employs TRBV10-3 and TRBJ2-1; D might be TRBD2 (6 bases). From germline, CDR1 is ENHRY and CDR2 SYGVKD. Trimming removed 5 bases from V and 5 bases from J, with 19 bases in between. The CDR3 sequence is 16 residues long. This CDR3 is CAISPRLSGPNNEQFF. CDR3 nucleotides: TGTGCCATCAGTCCCCGTCTAAGCGGGCCCAACAATGAGCAGTTCTTC.

V and J are TRBV19 and TRBJ2-7; 11 bases are shared with TRBD1. Trimming cost V 5 bases and J 4 bases; bases outside gene matches: 10. The CDR3 is 16 amino acids. Germline assignment: CDR1 LNHDA and CDR2 SQIVND (reference sequence). The CDR3 bases are TGTGCCAGTAGTCCAAGGGACAGGGGGATGTTTTACGAGCAGTACTTC. Translating gives CASSPRDRGMFYEQYF.

In DNA form, the CDR3 reads TGTGCCACCACCCTACGGGGGACGTCTTTCTTT. It codes for CATTLRGTSFF. The chain employs TRBV28 and TRBJ1-1, with a possible D match to TRBD1 (5 bases). The CDR3 has 11 amino acids. Per germline, CDR1 MDHEN and CDR2 SYDVKM. V lost 10 bases and J lost 12, with 18 bases in between.

This rearrangement joins TRBV6-5 to TRBJ1-2, with D possibly being TRBD1 (6 bases). Germline V gives CDR1 MNHEY, CDR2 SVGAGI. The CDR3 consists of 14 residues. The V gene lost 3 bases and the J gene lost 4 bases, with 12 bases spanning the gap. CDR3 protein: CASSYFQGTYGYTF. The CDR3 nucleotides read TGTGCCAGCAGTTATTTCCAGGGGACCTATGGCTACACCTTC.